The present T cell receptor (beta chain) was sequenced within a study of prognosis after radiotherapy for stage I lung cancer. Study overall: Concurrently with stereotactic body radiotherapy, no other therapy was received by any patient.

In germline, CDR1 is SGHAT, CDR2 FQNNGV. V was shortened by 4 bases and J by 5 bases, with 16 bases between the two germline ends. This CDR3 comprises 15 residues. About this clonotype itself: Antigen specificity is unknown.

The genomic DNA TCR beta CDR3 region underwent two rounds of multiplex PCR. TRBV and TRBJ genes each had their own specific primers in first-round PCR. TCRdb recomputed calls from the multiplex PCR reads with MiXCR, one row per CDR3 protein. The sample gives fewer than 14,000 distinct CDR3 sequences, roughly 56% of which show up once; about 6.5% is in the top ten. Study-level findings and limits: Unique TCR clones declined after stereotactic body radiation therapy, from a median about 10,000 to 6,900. Between patients with and without metastases, TRBV and TRBJ gene usage reportedly differed. Lower post-radiation Shannon entropy was seen in patients who went on to develop distant metastases.

The sequences come from PBMCs, collected before or after stereotactic body radiation therapy (not recorded which). The chain joins TRBV11-2 to TRBJ2-3; possible D gene TRBD1, 6 bases. The clonotype comes from a donor aged 50 or older with non-small cell lung cancer. DNA for the CDR3: TGTGCCAGCAGCTACCCTGGGGGCCTAAAAGATACGCAGTATTTT. As protein: CASSYPGGLKDTQYF.